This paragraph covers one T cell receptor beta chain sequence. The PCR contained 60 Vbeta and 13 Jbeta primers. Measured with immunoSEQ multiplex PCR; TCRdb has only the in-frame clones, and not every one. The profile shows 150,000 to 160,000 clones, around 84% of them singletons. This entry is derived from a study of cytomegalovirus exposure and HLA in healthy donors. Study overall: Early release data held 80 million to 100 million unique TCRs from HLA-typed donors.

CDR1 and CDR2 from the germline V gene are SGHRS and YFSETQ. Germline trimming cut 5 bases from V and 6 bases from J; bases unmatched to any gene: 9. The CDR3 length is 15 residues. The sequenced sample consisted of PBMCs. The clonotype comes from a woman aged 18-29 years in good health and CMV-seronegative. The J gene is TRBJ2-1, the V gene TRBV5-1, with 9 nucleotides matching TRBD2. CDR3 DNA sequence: TGCGCCAGCAGTGTAGCGGGAGAGAACTTCAATGAGCAGTTCTTC. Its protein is CASSVAGENFNEQFF.